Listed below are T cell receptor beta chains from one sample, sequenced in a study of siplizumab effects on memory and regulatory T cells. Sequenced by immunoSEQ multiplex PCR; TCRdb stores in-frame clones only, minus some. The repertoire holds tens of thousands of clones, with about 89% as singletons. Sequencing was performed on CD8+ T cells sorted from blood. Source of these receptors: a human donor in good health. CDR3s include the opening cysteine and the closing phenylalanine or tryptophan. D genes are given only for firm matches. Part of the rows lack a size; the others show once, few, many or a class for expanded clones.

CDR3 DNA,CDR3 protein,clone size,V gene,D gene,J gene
TGTGCCAGCAGCCCCGGAGGACATCGGTTTTACTACGAGCAGTACTTC,CASSPGGHRFYYEQYF,.,TRBV7-2,.,TRBJ2-7
TGTGCCAGCAGCCCCGGGGCTAGCGGTGCGTACTTCCCACACAATGAGCAGTTCTTC,CASSPGASGAYFPHNEQFF,.,TRBV11-2,TRBD2,TRBJ2-1
TGTGCCAGCAGTTACTCGAGACAGGTCCAAGAGACCCAGTACTTC,CASSYSRQVQETQYF,.,TRBV6-5,.,TRBJ2-5
TGTGCCAGCAGCCAAGATATAAATGGCGATACGCAGTATTTT,CASSQDINGDTQYF,.,TRBV14,.,TRBJ2-3
TGTGCCAGCAGCAGACGCGCCGGGGGTAACACTGAAGCTTTCTTT,CASSRRAGGNTEAFF,.,TRBV7-9,.,TRBJ1-1
TGTGCCAGCAGTCCCGGGACCGAGAACACTGAAGCTTTCTTT,CASSPGTENTEAFF,.,TRBV6-1,.,TRBJ1-1
TGTGCCAGAAGCCCCAGGGGAGGGGAGAACTATGGCTACACCTTC,CARSPRGGENYGYTF,.,TRBV5-3,.,TRBJ1-2
TGCGCCAGCAGCTTGGGGTCGGGGGTCACAGATACGCAGTATTTT,CASSLGSGVTDTQYF,once,TRBV5-1,.,TRBJ2-3
TGTGCTAGCAGCCCCTTGATGGGGAGGGAAACTGAAGCTTTCTTT,CASSPLMGRETEAFF,.,TRBV7-7,.,TRBJ1-1
TGCGCCAGCAGCTTCGCGGAGCGGAGCTCCTACAATGAGCAGTTCTTC,CASSFAERSSYNEQFF,.,TRBV5-1,.,TRBJ2-1
TGTGCCAGCAGTGGGAAGGGGCGGAACAATGAAAAACTGTTTTTT,CASSGKGRNNEKLFF,.,TRBV2,.,TRBJ1-4
TGCAGCGTTGAAGATCTGACGGCCGGGGCCAACGTCCTGACTTTC,CSVEDLTAGANVLTF,once,TRBV29-1,.,TRBJ2-6
TGCGCCAGCAGCCCTACTTGGGGGGGCTCCTACGAGCAGTACTTC,CASSPTWGGSYEQYF,.,TRBV4-1,TRBD2,TRBJ2-7
TGTGCCAGCAGCCAGAGAATCGGAGGGCCTCACCACGAGCAGTACTTC,CASSQRIGGPHHEQYF,.,TRBV7-9,.,TRBJ2-7
TGTGCCAGCAGCTTGACTAGCGGGAGAACAGATACGCAGTATTTT,CASSLTSGRTDTQYF,.,TRBV7-3,TRBD2,TRBJ2-3
TGTGCCAGCAGTCCTAGCGGGGGATACAATGAGCAGTTCTTC,CASSPSGGYNEQFF,.,TRBV7-7,TRBD2,TRBJ2-1
TGTGCCAGCGGACAAGCGGGATCCGGGGAGACCCAGTACTTC,CASGQAGSGETQYF,once,TRBV6-6,TRBD2,TRBJ2-5
TGCGCCAGCAGCTTACCGAAATGGACTAGCGGGTACACCGGGGAGCTGTTTTTT,CASSLPKWTSGYTGELFF,.,TRBV5-1,TRBD2,TRBJ2-2
TGCAGCATCTTACTAGCGGGAGGCTCCTACGAGCAGTACTTC,CSILLAGGSYEQYF,.,TRBV29-1,TRBD2,TRBJ2-7
TGTGCCAGTAGTATTGGACTAGCAAGTGAGCAGTTCTTC,CASSIGLASEQFF,once,TRBV19,TRBD2,TRBJ2-1
TGTGCCAGCAGCTTCGGGGGGGCGACTGAAGCTTTCTTT,CASSFGGATEAFF,once,TRBV5-6,.,TRBJ1-1
TGTGCCAGTAGTATCGGGACAAGAGCTAACTATGGCTACACCTTC,CASSIGTRANYGYTF,.,TRBV19,.,TRBJ1-2
TGTGCCAGCAGCGAAACAGGGGTAGTTGGCTACACCTTC,CASSETGVVGYTF,.,TRBV5-4,TRBD1,TRBJ1-2
TGTGCCAGCAGCCAAATTGCCGGGACAGACGATGGCTACACCTTC,CASSQIAGTDDGYTF,.,TRBV7-9,TRBD1,TRBJ1-2
TGTGCCAGCAGTGAGAGGGGGGGGCAGATCTCCTACGAGCAGTACTTC,CASSERGGQISYEQYF,.,TRBV2,.,TRBJ2-7
TGTGCCAGTAGTATACAGGGGGTCCGGGAGCAGTTCTTC,CASSIQGVREQFF,.,TRBV19,TRBD1,TRBJ2-1
TGTGCCAGCAGTTACCTTGGTCCCGAGGCGCAGTACTTC,CASSYLGPEAQYF,once,TRBV6-5,.,TRBJ2-7
TGCGCCAGCAGCCAAGTGGTGGGGCGGACTGAAGCTTTCTTT,CASSQVVGRTEAFF,.,TRBV4-1,.,TRBJ1-1
TGTGCCACCAGCAGAGATTGGGGGAACACTGAAGCTTTCTTT,CATSRDWGNTEAFF,.,TRBV15,.,TRBJ1-1
TGTGCCAGTAGTGCCTCTAGCGTTAACGGGGAGCTGTTTTTT,CASSASSVNGELFF,once,TRBV19,.,TRBJ2-2
TGTGCCAGCAGGCCTTGGGGCGCCGCTGAAGCTTTCTTT,CASRPWGAAEAFF,once,TRBV25-1,.,TRBJ1-1
TGTGCCTGGAGTGTACAGCGGGACACTGAAGCTTTCTTT,CAWSVQRDTEAFF,.,TRBV30,.,TRBJ1-1
TGCAGCGGGCGGGGGTCCCAGACAAATGAGCAGTTCTTC,CSGRGSQTNEQFF,few,TRBV29-1,TRBD2,TRBJ2-1
TGTGCCAGCACATACGACAGGGTATTCTACGAGCAGTACTTC,CASTYDRVFYEQYF,.,TRBV5-5,TRBD1,TRBJ2-7